The clone carrying this T cell receptor (beta chain) is categorized as medium-sized. Its target is unknown. This record belongs to a study of T cells in localized non-small cell lung cancer. General study findings and limits: Longer overall survival associated with higher blood T cell density; shorter survival with higher adjacent-lung clonality.

Profiled with immunoSEQ multiplex PCR; TCRdb holds only in-frame clones, not every one. The sample consists of 1,500 to 2,000 clones, 30% to 40% of them appearing once. The V gene lost 3 bases and the J gene lost 4 bases, with 22 bases spanning the gap. CDR3 length: 19 residues. Germline V gene sequence: CDR1 MNHGY, CDR2 SAAAGT. The origin of this receptor is an older female donor with stage II squamous cell lung carcinoma. The sequencing used lung tumor tissue, collected before any cancer treatment. This chain uses TRBV6-8 with TRBJ2-6; D not certain. The CDR3 loop is CASSYLGIRSSTGANVLTF. For the CDR3, the DNA is TGTGCCAGCAGTTATTTGGGGATTCGATCCTCTACGGGGGCCAACGTCCTGACTTTC.